The present entry profiles one T cell receptor (beta chain) with its context. Antigen unknown. Germline V gene data show CDR1 as SGDLS and CDR2 as YYNGEE. This CDR3 is 16 amino acids long. Trimming pared 0 bases from V and 2 bases from J, leaving 12 bases between. The record originates from a study of T cell responses to AZD1222 COVID-19 vaccine. Profiled with immunoSEQ multiplex PCR; TCRdb holds only in-frame clones, not every one. The sample contains around 78,000 clones, around 86% of which appear only once. Regarding the study as a whole: Vaccine-associated CD4 TCRs ranged over spike, dominating at 160-218 and 743-854. Donors skewed white British and female; clonal diversity was possibly underestimated. Unmutated regions of variants are reportedly targeted by nearly half of spike-specific TCRs.

The rearrangement links TRBV9 to TRBJ2-1; weak D call: TRBD2 (7 bases). This material consisted of peripheral blood, taken on day 0 of AZD1222 vaccination. This clonotype originated in an adult in good health. CDR3 loop: CASSVGVGGPYNEQFF. Written as DNA, the CDR3 is TGTGCCAGCAGCGTAGGGGTCGGGGGGCCCTACAATGAGCAGTTCTTC.